The next 4 T cell receptor beta chains were all read from a single sample in a study of identical twins. Via MiXCR, TCRdb re-called the 5' RACE reads, giving one row per CDR3 protein. The table records 690,000 or so distinct CDR3 sequences, around 8.3% of them present only once. These data were likewise used in another study, on yellow fever vaccine responses in identical twins.

Sequencing input: PBMCs. These receptors all come from a woman aged 18-30 years in good health.

About this clonotype: One junction end does not reproduce the germline sequence, and a read error may be involved. The rearrangement uses TRBV7-8 and TRBJ2-3; 10 nucleotides line up with TRBD2. The length of the CDR3 is 16 residues. Germline CDR1 SGHVS, CDR2 FQNEAQ. CDR3 sequence: CASTLRVVAGGHTQYF. For the CDR3, the DNA is TGTGCCAGCACCTTACGGGTTGTAGCGGGGGGCCATACGCAGTATTTT.

This clonotype was detected only a few times. The chain employs TRBV6-1 and TRBJ2-1; D unresolved. This CDR3 region has 15 residues. Germline V lookup: CDR1 MNHNS, CDR2 SASEGT. V was clipped by 7 bases and J by 4 bases, with 17 bases between them. The CDR3 protein is CASTPRAGGYNEQFF. Here the CDR3 DNA reads TGTGCCAGCACCCCACGGGCAGGTGGTTACAATGAGCAGTTCTTC.

This clonotype has a handful of counts. The chain links TRBV15 to TRBJ2-7; TRBD2 matches at 11 bases. Germline V CDR1 and CDR2: LNHNV, YYDKDF (reference sequence). The V and J ends lost 7 bases and 0 bases, in that order; junction bases with no gene match: 2. The CDR3 is 14 residues long. This chain's CDR3 is CATTSGGSSYEQYF. As DNA, the CDR3 is TGTGCCACCACTAGCGGGGGGTCCTCCTACGAGCAGTACTTC.

This clonotype occurred a few times. This chain connects TRBV15 to TRBJ2-3, with TRBD2 matching 8 bases. CDR1 and CDR2 from the germline V gene are LNHNV and YYDKDF (reference sequence). With V trimmed by 4 bases and J by 4 bases, 10 bases remained unmatched. CDR3 length equals 16 residues. In DNA, the CDR3 is TGTGCCACCAGCAAAGATCAGAGCGGGGGCCCAGATACGCAGTATTTT. Protein product: CATSKDQSGGPDTQYF.